This T cell receptor beta chain emerged from a study of blood T cell repertoires in COVID-19. At the level of the study: Sites in the United States, Italy and Spain provided acute and convalescent COVID-19 samples. PBMCs, B-cell-depleted T cells, or T cells were the source of the cDNA or gDNA that made up the material.

Original processing notes: It was from reference gene primer amplification that nucleated cell counts were estimated. Produced via immunoSEQ multiplex PCR; TCRdb's table is partial and in-frame only. The V and J calls and clone size are taken from that table; D and trimming were inferred from the DNA. Counted here are some 70,000 clones, approximately 92% occurring once; the ten biggest clones make up around 13%. The TCR was taken from a human donor with active COVID-19. The donor label of this sample is uncertain. The sample comprised peripheral blood.

The CDR3 nucleotides read TGTGCCAGCAGCAAAGGGACAGGGGGCCACAATGAGCAGTTCTTC. This translates into CASSKGTGGHNEQFF. J is TRBJ2-1 and V is TRBV5-6; 12 nucleotides align to TRBD1. The V segment lost 4 bases and the J segment 5 bases; nucleotides outside the gene matches: 4. CDR3 length: 15 amino acids. The V gene's germline CDR1 is SGHDT and CDR2 YYEEEE. The whole variable domain, filled in from reference TRBV5-6 and TRBJ2-1, reads DAGVTQSPTHLIKTRGQQVTLRCSPKSGHDTVSWYQQALGQGPQFIFQYYEEEERQRGNFPDRFSGHQFPNYSSELNVNALLLGDSALYLCASSKGTGGHNEQFFGPGTRLTVL.